This TCR beta chain derives from a study of T cell repertoires in cytomegalovirus infection. The overall study: Used in the study were CMV epitopes, some recently identified and HLA-C-restricted, others well-studied and HLA-B-restricted.

Each CDR3 protein gets one entry after TCRdb re-called the reads with MiXCR. The repertoire consists of approximately 990,000 distinct CDR3 sequences, with around 30% occurring once and the leading ten covering around an eighth. Whole-study results and caveats: CMV-specific HLA-C-restricted TCR beta clonotypes dominated the ex vivo response.

Germline V lookup: CDR1 LGHNA, CDR2 YSLEER. V dropped 3 bases and J dropped 1 base, with 12 bases sitting between them. CDR3 length: 15 amino acids. There are a few counts of this clonotype. Its cognate antigen is unknown. The material sequenced was cultured CD8+ T cells from PBMCs, taken from culture after CMV antigen stimulation. This sequence joins TRBV4-3 and TRBJ2-5, with a tentative D call TRBD1 (6 bases). The origin of this receptor is a human donor in good health (CMV status not recorded). Some clones in this sample may be carry-over from other donors' samples. CDR3 sequence: CASSQVQGSQETQYF. The CDR3 nucleotides read TGCGCCAGCAGCCAGGTACAGGGTTCCCAAGAGACCCAGTACTTC.